Listed here are 17 T cell receptor beta chains from one sample, sequenced in a study of cytomegalovirus exposure and HLA in healthy donors. The PCR used 60 Vbeta and 13 Jbeta primers. Repertoires were generated with immunoSEQ multiplex PCR, while TCRdb's copy carries only in-frame clones and drops some. The table records 200,000 or so clones, 82% of them present only once. Material: PBMCs. These receptors all stem from a woman aged 18-29 years in good health and CMV-seronegative.

This clone has more than one count but fewer than ten. This chain connects TRBV28 to TRBJ2-3; D is possibly TRBD2 (6 bases). Germline V gives CDR1 MDHEN, CDR2 SYDVKM. V shed 3 bases and J shed 3 bases, with 7 bases lying between them. The CDR3 runs 13 residues. The CDR3 sequence: CASSFGGTDTQYF. In DNA form, the CDR3 reads TGTGCCAGCAGTTTCGGGGGAACAGATACGCAGTATTTT.

The chain carries TRBV30 and TRBJ2-1; 9 bases fit TRBD2. Germline CDR1 reads GTSNPN; CDR2 reads SVGIG (reference sequence). This CDR3 is built from 13 residues. V shed 6 bases, J shed 4 bases, and the junction held 4 bases outside the gene matches. The CDR3 reads CACPGLAYNEQFF. The CDR3 DNA sequence: TGTGCCTGCCCGGGACTAGCTTACAATGAGCAGTTCTTC. Using reference TRBV30 and TRBJ2-1 for the parts outside the CDR3, the full variable domain is SQTIHQWPATLVQPVGSPLSLECTVEGTSNPNLYWYRQAAGRGLQLLFYSVGIGQISSEVPQNLSASRPQDRQFILSSKKLLLSDSGFYLCACPGLAYNEQFFGPGTRLTVL.

This clone showed up just once. This rearrangement joins TRBV27 to TRBJ1-4; D might be TRBD1 (6 bases). The ends were cut back, 3 bases at V and 5 bases at J, with 16 bases in the middle. The CDR3 consists of 16 residues. The V gene's germline CDR1 is MNHEY and CDR2 SMNVEV (reference sequence). The CDR3 here is CASSFAGGAPNEKLFF. The CDR3 DNA reads TGTGCCAGCAGTTTTGCTGGGGGCGCCCCCAATGAAAAACTGTTTTTT.

The chain couples TRBV25-1 to TRBJ1-2; D call uncertain. V dropped 3 bases and J dropped 2 bases, with 13 bases sitting between them. CDR1 and CDR2 from the germline V gene are MGHDK and SYGVNS. This CDR3 has 15 amino acids. The CDR3 region is CASSDPLGTNYGYTF. CDR3 coding DNA: TGTGCCAGCAGTGATCCTCTAGGCACGAACTATGGCTACACCTTC.

The chain links TRBV13 to TRBJ2-7; 13 bases are shared with TRBD2. Germline-derived CDR1 and CDR2 are PRHDT and FYEKMQ (reference sequence). Germline trimming cut 5 bases from V and 3 bases from J; bases unmatched to any gene: 4. The length of the CDR3 is 15 residues. The CDR3 region has the DNA TGTGCCAGCAGCACGGGACTAGCGGGGTACTACGAGCAGTACTTC. Translated, it gives CASSTGLAGYYEQYF. Looking up the rest from reference TRBV13 and TRBJ2-7 gives the full variable domain: AAGVIQSPRHLIKEKRETATLKCYPIPRHDTVYWYQQGPGQDPQFLISFYEKMQSDKGSIPDRFSAQQFSDYHSELNMSSLELGDSALYFCASSTGLAGYYEQYFGPGTRLTVT.

The chain carries TRBV5-5 and TRBJ2-3; D not resolved. The germline CDR1 and CDR2 sequences are SGHKS and YYEKEE (reference sequence). CDR3 size: 12 residues. Trimming stripped 4 bases from V and 1 base from J, with 4 bases between. This chain's CDR3 is CASSAGTDTQYF. The DNA for the CDR3 is TGTGCCAGCAGCGCGGGCACAGATACGCAGTATTTT. The whole variable domain, remainder taken from reference TRBV5-5 and TRBJ2-3, is DAGVTQSPTHLIKTRGQQVTLRCSPISGHKSVSWYQQVLGQGPQFIFQYYEKEERGRGNFPDRFSARQFPNYSSELNVNALLLGDSALYLCASSAGTDTQYFGPGTRLTVL.

The chain links TRBV6-6 to TRBJ1-3, with D uncertain. This CDR3 region has 13 residues. CDR1 is MNHNY, CDR2 SVGAGI, per germline (reference sequence). Trimming removed 6 bases from V and 0 bases from J, with 6 bases in between. CDR3 nucleotides: TGTGCCAGCAGCCGGGACTCTGGAAACACCATATATTTT. The encoded protein is CASSRDSGNTIYF.

The chain has TRBV27 and TRBJ2-2; a possible D gene is TRBD2 (6 bases). This CDR3 region has 17 residues. Germline V CDR1 and CDR2: MNHEY, SMNVEV (reference sequence). Trimming pared 4 bases from V and 0 bases from J, leaving 15 bases between. CDR3 in amino acids: CASSSRDSPTNTGELFF. The CDR3 region has the DNA TGTGCCAGCAGTTCACGGGACTCTCCCACGAACACCGGGGAGCTGTTTTTT.

In its sample, this clone was seen a few times. V and J are TRBV9 and TRBJ2-1; tentative D call: TRBD2 (6 bases). The germline V gene encodes CDR1 SGDLS and CDR2 YYNGEE. The length of the CDR3 is 17 residues. Trimming stripped 4 bases from V and 3 bases from J, with 20 bases between. The CDR3 DNA reads as TGTGCCAGCAGCAGTAGTGACCGGGGACTCATCTACAATGAGCAGTTCTTC. This codes for CASSSSDRGLIYNEQFF.

This clone has only one observation. The chain uses TRBV4-2 and TRBJ2-3; 9 bases are a match to TRBD2. The germline gives CDR1 LGHNA, CDR2 YNFKEQ. The CDR3 is made up of 16 amino acids. J gave up 6 bases and V 4 bases, and 11 bases lay outside the gene matches. DNA of the CDR3: TGTGCCAGCAGCCCCTTGGCGGGGGGGGCCCGGGATACGCAGTATTTT. Translating it yields CASSPLAGGARDTQYF.

The CDR3 DNA sequence: TGTGCCAGCAGCTACCCCACCAGCGGCAAAAACATTCAGTACTTC. It codes for CASSYPTSGKNIQYF. J is TRBJ2-4 and V is TRBV7-2; weak D call: TRBD2 (5 bases). Germline CDR1 SGHTA, CDR2 FQGNSA. The CDR3 is 15 residues long. V was shortened by 4 bases and J by 3 bases, with 13 bases between the two germline ends.

The chain links TRBV7-3 to TRBJ2-1, with a possible D match to TRBD1 (5 bases). The CDR3 spans 16 residues. Germline CDR1 SGHTA, CDR2 FQGTGA. Trimming removed 2 bases from V and 6 bases from J, with 17 bases in between. The CDR3 protein is CASSLLRGNKGNEQFF. CDR3 DNA: TGTGCCAGCAGCTTACTTAGGGGAAATAAGGGCAATGAGCAGTTCTTC. Drawing the rest from reference TRBV7-3 and TRBJ2-1, the complete variable domain is GAGVSQTPSNKVTEKGKYVELRCDPISGHTALYWYRQSLGQGPEFLIYFQGTGAADDSGLPNDRFFAVRPEGSVSTLKIQRTERGDSAVYLCASSLLRGNKGNEQFFGPGTRLTVL.

A few counts support this clone. This chain uses TRBV5-6 with TRBJ1-1; possible D gene TRBD1, 5 bases. The V gene's germline CDR1 is SGHDT and CDR2 YYEEEE. The V and J ends lost 4 bases and 4 bases respectively, with 17 bases between them. The CDR3 runs to 15 residues. The DNA of the CDR3 is TGTGCCAGCAGCCATTTTGCTCCCGGGGGCACTGAAGCTTTCTTT. It translates to CASSHFAPGGTEAFF. The whole variable domain, filled in from reference TRBV5-6 and TRBJ1-1, reads DAGVTQSPTHLIKTRGQQVTLRCSPKSGHDTVSWYQQALGQGPQFIFQYYEEEERQRGNFPDRFSGHQFPNYSSELNVNALLLGDSALYLCASSHFAPGGTEAFFGQGTRLTVV.

The rearrangement uses TRBV19 and TRBJ2-4; D remains ambiguous. This CDR3 comprises 17 residues. V shed 0 bases and J shed 1 base, with 13 bases lying between them. Per the germline V gene, CDR1 is LNHDA and CDR2 is SQIVND (reference sequence). The CDR3 loop reads CASSIDRWAKAKNIQYF. In DNA, the CDR3 is TGTGCCAGTAGTATAGATCGGTGGGCTAAGGCCAAAAACATTCAGTACTTC.

V and J are TRBV2 and TRBJ1-6, with no clear D. The ends were cut back, 0 bases at V and 7 bases at J, with 7 bases in the middle. The CDR3 totals 14 residues. Germline V lookup: CDR1 SNHLY, CDR2 FYNNEI. CDR3 nucleotide sequence: TGTGCCAGCAGTGAAGCGGTCGGGAATTCACCCCTCCACTTT. As protein: CASSEAVGNSPLHF.

J is TRBJ2-7 and V is TRBV5-1, with TRBD1 matching 7 bases. V was pared by 0 bases and J by 1 base, with 4 bases of the junction left unmatched. The CDR3 runs 15 residues. Germline values: CDR1 SGHRS, CDR2 YFSETQ. CDR3 loop: CASSLGQGPSYEQYF. The CDR3 DNA sequence: TGCGCCAGCAGCTTGGGACAGGGCCCTTCCTACGAGCAGTACTTC.

The chain recombines TRBV5-1 with TRBJ2-7; no clear D. The length of the CDR3 is 15 residues. Between the trimmed V and J ends, which lost 5 bases and 1 base, there was a span of 16 bases. Germline loops: CDR1 SGHRS, CDR2 YFSETQ. CDR3 nucleotides: TGCGCCAGCAGAGAAGAGGAGTGGAATTCCTACGAGCAGTACTTC. Protein product: CASREEEWNSYEQYF.